Below are 6 T cell receptor beta chains sequenced from a single sample in a study of PD-1 blockade in classical Hodgkin lymphoma. Profiled with immunoSEQ multiplex PCR; TCRdb holds only in-frame clones, not every one. The data hold 15,000 to 20,000 clones, with around 84% observed a single time. The time point here: cycle 4 day 1 (C4D1), after 5 to 7 weeks of nivolumab. Relapse after autologous stem cell transplantation occurred in every patient, and brentuximab vedotin exposure varied. Specimen: peripheral blood mononuclear cells (PBMCs), collected before the fourth cycle of nivolumab. Source of these receptors: a human donor with classical Hodgkin lymphoma.

This clone came up a few times. This chain links TRBV6-1 with TRBJ2-1; no clear D gene. Germline CDR1 MNHNS, CDR2 SASEGT. The V end lost 6 bases, the J end lost 2 bases, and 8 bases lay between the germline ends. This CDR3 region has 13 residues. This chain's CDR3 is CASRSGTYNEQFF. The CDR3, as DNA: TGTGCCAGCAGGTCGGGCACCTACAATGAGCAGTTCTTC.

The CDR3 coding sequence is TGTGCCAGCAGCTTAGCTGCAGGGGGCGGCACCGGGGAGCTGTTTTTT. Translation: CASSLAAGGGTGELFF. The chain employs TRBV7-6 and TRBJ2-2; 8 bases agree with TRBD1. The germline V gene has CDR1 SGHVS and CDR2 FNYEAQ. V dropped 0 bases and J dropped 4; count of bases not matched to a gene: 4. There are 16 residues in the CDR3.

The chain carries TRBV28 and TRBJ2-3; D is unresolved. Germline V gene data show CDR1 as MDHEN and CDR2 as SYDVKM. The CDR3 spans 13 residues. Trimming removed 2 bases from V and 4 bases from J, with 7 bases in between. In nucleotides, the CDR3 is TGTGCCAGCAGTTTACGTCGGTCAGATACGCAGTATTTT. This encodes CASSLRRSDTQYF.

The gene calls are TRBV7-9 and TRBJ2-5; D perhaps matches TRBD1 (5 bases). Germline V gene sequence: CDR1 SEHNR, CDR2 FQNEAQ (reference sequence). The V end was cut by 5 bases, the J end by 4 bases, with 17 bases between. The CDR3 is 15 amino acids. CDR3 in amino acids: CASSPGAGKRETQYF. In nucleotides, the CDR3 is TGTGCCAGCAGCCCCGGCGCAGGGAAGCGAGAGACCCAGTACTTC.

The chain carries TRBV27 and TRBJ1-4; D not resolved. The V end lost 10 bases, the J end lost 3 bases, and 15 bases lay between the germline ends. Germline lookup yields CDR1 MNHEY and CDR2 SMNVEV (reference sequence). This CDR3 comprises 14 residues. CDR3 protein: CAILDEGPNEKLFF. CDR3 DNA: TGTGCCATCCTAGACGAAGGCCCTAATGAAAAACTGTTTTTT.

The chain has TRBV19 and TRBJ2-5, with D hard to call. Per the germline V gene, CDR1 is LNHDA and CDR2 is SQIVND (reference sequence). The CDR3 runs 13 residues. Deletions cut 3 bases from V and 5 bases from J, with 10 bases between. The CDR3, as DNA: TGTGCCAGTAGTATTGAGGTGATGGAGACCCAGTACTTC. This translates into CASSIEVMETQYF.